These 11 T cell receptor beta chains were sequenced from one sample in a study of cytomegalovirus exposure and HLA in healthy donors (dated by TCRdb to 2016 to 2017). The library was built by means of the immunoSEQ multiplex PCR assay. A mixture of 60 forward primers for TCR Vbeta segments and 13 reverse primers for TCR Jbeta segments was used in the multiplex PCR. Here the immuneACCESS table is served through TCRdb, limited to in-frame sequences with V and J called. Missing clones are a known gap in these copies; in checked studies unresolved V genes cover under half, and the rest lacks a known reason. The table held for this sample gives fewer than 150,000 clones. Around 3.6% of the sample is in the top ten clones. The sequencing input was PBMCs. These receptors were taken from a man younger than 30 in good health and CMV-seronegative.

The chain carries TRBV18 and TRBJ2-7, with 7 bases matching TRBD2. The CDR3 has 16 amino acids. The V gene's germline CDR1 is KGHSH and CDR2 LQKENI. J lost 7 bases, V lost 3 bases, and 15 bases had no gene match. For the CDR3, the DNA is TGTGCCAGCTCACCCCTCTCCGGGACCACAGCGGGGGAGCAGTACTTC. It translates to CASSPLSGTTAGEQYF.

The chain uses TRBV9 and TRBJ1-2; D remains ambiguous. Germline CDR1 reads SGDLS; CDR2 reads YYNGEE. Trimming removed 3 bases from V and 5 bases from J, with 14 bases in between. CDR3 length: 14 residues. The CDR3 DNA follows: TGTGCCAGCAGCGCCCCCGGGAAACATTATGGCTACACCTTC. It specifies CASSAPGKHYGYTF.

The chain joins TRBV2 to TRBJ1-6, with 7 bases identical to TRBD1. V dropped 6 bases and J dropped 9; count of bases not matched to a gene: 11. The V gene's germline CDR1 is SNHLY and CDR2 FYNNEI. This CDR3 is 15 amino acids long. The CDR3 nucleotides read TGTGCCAGCAGCCCACAGGGGCTTTTGGGTTCACCCCTCCACTTT. It encodes CASSPQGLLGSPLHF.

The V call is TRBV5-1, the J call TRBJ1-5; TRBD1 matches at 10 bases. The ends lost 3 bases at V and 3 bases at J; junction bases unmatched: 3. The CDR3 has 15 amino acids. Germline V gene data show CDR1 as SGHRS and CDR2 as YFSETQ. CDR3 protein: CASSSGTGDNQPQHF. Here the CDR3 DNA reads TGCGCCAGCAGCTCCGGGACAGGGGACAATCAGCCCCAGCATTTT.

CDR3 DNA sequence: TGTGCCAGCACCTTACGACCGGGACAGTCTAACTATGGCTACACCTTC. Translating gives CASTLRPGQSNYGYTF. The chain combines TRBV6-6 with TRBJ1-2; 7 bases map to TRBD1. The CDR3 contains 16 residues. CDR1 and CDR2 from the germline V gene are MNHNY and SVGAGI (reference sequence). V shed 7 bases, J shed 0 bases, and the junction held 11 bases outside the gene matches.

The chain joins TRBV30 to TRBJ2-6; D possibly corresponds to TRBD1 (5 bases). The CDR3 is 16 amino acids. Germline V gives CDR1 GTSNPN, CDR2 SVGIG (reference sequence). The germline V and J ends were trimmed by 0 bases and 0 bases, with 9 bases remaining between them. The DNA for the CDR3 is TGTGCCTGGAGTGTTACAGGATTCTCTGGGGCCAACGTCCTGACTTTC. Protein: CAWSVTGFSGANVLTF.

V usage is TRBV10-3 and J usage is TRBJ2-3, with D perhaps TRBD2 (6 bases). This CDR3 is 13 amino acids long. V lost 2 bases, J lost 3 bases, and 6 bases lay in between. Germline values: CDR1 ENHRY, CDR2 SYGVKD. The CDR3 bases are TGTGCCATCAGTGAGGGAGGGACAGATACGCAGTATTTT. Protein: CAISEGGTDTQYF.

The chain is built from TRBV27 and TRBJ1-2; 11 nucleotides line up with TRBD1. Looked up from germline, CDR1 is MNHEY and CDR2 is SMNVEV (reference sequence). The ends lost 5 bases at V and 8 bases at J; junction bases unmatched: 7. The length of the CDR3 is 14 residues. DNA for the CDR3: TGTGCCAGCAGTCTCGGACAGGGGGCGAGGGGCTACACCTTC. Protein: CASSLGQGARGYTF.

This sequence joins TRBV19 and TRBJ2-7, with 14 bases matching TRBD2. Germline CDR1 LNHDA, CDR2 SQIVND (reference sequence). The CDR3 covers 16 residues. Trimming took 6 bases from V and 5 from J; bases not matched to a gene: 9. The CDR3 DNA reads TGTGCCAGTAGATGGGGGGGGACTAGCGGGAGCCACGAGCAGTACTTC. Translation gives CASRWGGTSGSHEQYF.

V gene TRBV19 combines with J gene TRBJ1-5; possibly TRBD1 for D (5 bases). This CDR3 spans 15 amino acids. The germline V gene has CDR1 LNHDA and CDR2 SQIVND (reference sequence). Trimming removed 1 base at V and 10 bases at J, with 17 bases between. As DNA, the CDR3 is TGTGCCAGTAGTATAGTAGGGGCCTCGGGGGATCCCCAGCATTTT. This encodes CASSIVGASGDPQHF.

V usage is TRBV6-1 and J usage is TRBJ2-5; maybe TRBD1 (7 bases). Deletions cut 6 bases from V and 5 bases from J, with 19 bases between. This CDR3 has 15 residues. Germline-derived CDR1 and CDR2 are MNHNS and SASEGT. CDR3 in DNA: TGTGCCAGCAGCGTCGACCCACAGGGGAGGGAGACCCAGTACTTC. Translated, it gives CASSVDPQGRETQYF.